Shown below are 31 T cell receptor beta chains from a single sample sequenced in a study of identical twins. TCRdb reprocessed the 5' RACE reads with MiXCR, giving one entry per CDR3 protein. The repertoire has roughly 720,000 distinct CDR3 sequences, roughly 18% of them found once; the top ten carry 10% to 15%. This sample also belongs to another study, concerning T cells expressing NK-cell markers.

The sample comprised PBMCs. The receptors were sampled from a woman between 18 and 30 years old in good health.

V is TRBV6-1 and J is TRBJ2-1; D gene unclear. The CDR3 is 16 residues long. V was shortened by 6 bases and J by 0 bases, with 15 bases between the two germline ends. Germline values: CDR1 MNHNS, CDR2 SASEGT. The CDR3 protein is CASRSATGSSYNEQFF. The CDR3 coding sequence is TGTGCCAGCAGATCAGCGACGGGTAGCTCCTACAATGAGCAGTTCTTC.

This clonotype showed up just a few times. The chain uses TRBV20-1 and TRBJ2-5; no reliable D call. The germline V and J ends were trimmed by 5 bases and 0 bases, with 4 bases remaining between them. Germline-derived CDR1 and CDR2 are DFQATT and SNEGSKA (reference sequence). The CDR3 contains 11 residues. The CDR3 reads CSARYQETQYF. The CDR3, as DNA: TGCAGTGCTCGGTACCAAGAGACCCAGTACTTC.

This chain connects TRBV29-1 to TRBJ1-4; TRBD1 is a possible D gene (5 bases). Trimming stripped 7 bases from V and 12 bases from J, with 15 bases between. The CDR3 is 11 residues long. From germline, CDR1 is SQVTM and CDR2 ANQGSEA. The CDR3, as DNA: TGCAGCGGTGGACGGCTAGGGGAACTGTTTTTT. Its translation: CSGGRLGELFF.

This clonotype was found many times. The rearrangement uses TRBV3-1 and TRBJ2-2; D is unclear. Trimming stripped 6 bases from V and 4 bases from J, with 15 bases between. Germline assignment: CDR1 LGHDT and CDR2 YNNKEL (reference sequence). The CDR3 has 15 residues. CDR3 protein: CASSAAETSTGELFF. DNA of the CDR3: TGTGCCAGCAGTGCCGCTGAAACTTCCACCGGGGAGCTGTTTTTT.

This clonotype was counted between two and nine times. V gene TRBV3-1 combines with J gene TRBJ2-1, with 7 bases matching TRBD1. This CDR3 is built from 16 residues. Germline V gene data show CDR1 as LGHDT and CDR2 as YNNKEL (reference sequence). Losses at the gene ends were 2 bases for V and 5 bases for J; bases not matched to a gene: 9. CDR3 in DNA: TGTGCCAGCAGCCAATGGGGGACAGACTTAGACAATGAGCAGTTCTTC. It codes for CASSQWGTDLDNEQFF.

The table lists this clonotype with a few counts. This chain joins TRBV30 and TRBJ2-7; possibly TRBD1 or TRBD2 for D (5 bases each). Deletions cut 4 bases from V and 6 bases from J, with 16 bases between. The CDR3 has 13 amino acids. Germline CDR1 is GTSNPN and CDR2 is SVGIG (reference sequence). Here the CDR3 reads CAWTIGSGREQYF. The CDR3 coding sequence is TGTGCCTGGACTATTGGTTCGGGACGCGAGCAGTACTTC.

In its sample, this clonotype was seen many times. V and J are TRBV5-1 and TRBJ2-1; 14 bases are a match to TRBD2. This CDR3 contains 18 residues. Germline V gene lookup returns CDR1 SGHRS and CDR2 YFSETQ. After removal of 4 bases from V and 4 bases from J, the junction contained 10 bases not matched to a gene. CDR3 sequence: CASSLGTSGRVGYNEQFF. The CDR3 DNA follows: TGCGCCAGCAGCCTCGGGACTAGCGGGAGAGTTGGTTACAATGAGCAGTTCTTC.

The chain uses TRBV5-5 and TRBJ2-7, with 7 bases that match TRBD1. Trimming took 4 bases from V and 4 from J; bases not matched to a gene: 8. This CDR3 region has 14 residues. Germline V gene lookup returns CDR1 SGHKS and CDR2 YYEKEE (reference sequence). The CDR3 sequence: CASSPGQTGYEQYF. In nucleotides, the CDR3 is TGTGCCAGCAGCCCGGGACAGACGGGGTACGAGCAGTACTTC.

The CDR3: CASRPFVQNIERYTF. The CDR3, as DNA: TGTGCCAGCAGGCCCTTCGTTCAAAACATCGAGCGCTACACCTTC. The chain recombines TRBV28 with TRBJ1-2; unclear D gene. Germline V lookup: CDR1 MDHEN, CDR2 SYDVKM. There are 15 residues in the CDR3. Deletions cut 6 bases from V and 9 bases from J, with 23 bases between.

This chain joins TRBV29-1 and TRBJ2-7, with D unclear. Trimming left V 0 bases short and J 3 bases short, with 6 bases between. The CDR3 is 12 amino acids. Germline V CDR1 and CDR2: SQVTM, ANQGSEA. CDR3 protein: CSVEDSRYEQYF. CDR3 bases: TGCAGCGTTGAAGATAGCCGCTACGAGCAGTACTTC.

Here the CDR3 DNA reads TGTGCCAGCAGCTTCTTAGGACTAGCGGGAGAAGAGACCCAGTACTTC. Residues: CASSFLGLAGEETQYF. The chain combines TRBV7-9 with TRBJ2-5; TRBD2 matches at 13 bases. The V gene end was trimmed by 3 bases and the J gene end by 3 bases; junction bases not matched to a gene: 4. The CDR3 is made up of 16 amino acids. CDR1 and CDR2 (germline): SEHNR, FQNEAQ (reference sequence).

CDR3 in amino acids: CASSLKYASGRADPYEQYF. Here the CDR3 DNA reads TGTGCCAGCTCACTTAAATACGCTAGCGGGAGGGCCGATCCCTACGAGCAGTACTTC. The chain employs TRBV18 and TRBJ2-7, with 12 bases that match TRBD2. CDR1 and CDR2 from the germline V gene are KGHSH and LQKENI. This CDR3 is built from 19 residues. J gave up 2 bases and V 4 bases, and 15 bases lay outside the gene matches.

In its sample, this clonotype was seen a few times. The V gene is TRBV5-1, the J gene TRBJ1-6; 8 bases are a match to TRBD1. Losses at the gene ends were 5 bases for V and 10 bases for J; bases not matched to a gene: 8. CDR1 SGHRS and CDR2 YFSETQ come from the germline V gene. This CDR3 is built from 14 residues. CDR3 protein: CASRPDREGSPLHF. In DNA, the CDR3 is TGCGCCAGCAGACCGGACAGGGAAGGGTCACCCCTCCACTTT.

This clonotype occurred a few times. The rearrangement joins TRBV3-1 to TRBJ2-7; D unclear. The germline gives CDR1 LGHDT, CDR2 YNNKEL (reference sequence). The CDR3 totals 14 residues. The V and J ends lost 1 base and 1 base respectively, with 8 bases between them. The CDR3 coding sequence is TGTGCCAGCAGCCAAGCGGGTAGGTCCTACGAGCAGTACTTC. The encoded protein is CASSQAGRSYEQYF.

This chain links TRBV5-1 with TRBJ2-3, with D possibly being TRBD1 (7 bases). From germline, CDR1 is SGHRS and CDR2 YFSETQ. V was clipped by 2 bases and J by 2 bases, with 12 bases between them. The length of the CDR3 is 15 residues. The DNA for the CDR3 is TGCGCCAGCAGCTTCGGGGGACAGAACACAGATACGCAGTATTTT. It specifies CASSFGGQNTDTQYF.

The V gene is TRBV7-9, the J gene TRBJ2-1; the D gene is possibly TRBD2 (7 bases). V was cut by 6 bases and J by 2 bases, with 14 bases left in between. The CDR3 sequence is 15 residues long. Germline V gene sequence: CDR1 SEHNR, CDR2 FQNEAQ (reference sequence). The DNA of the CDR3 is TGTGCCAGCAGGCCGGGGGGCGAGGCCTACAATGAGCAGTTCTTC. Translation gives CASRPGGEAYNEQFF. Complete variable domain (other parts from reference TRBV7-9 and TRBJ2-1): DTGVSQNPRHKITKRGQNVTFRCDPISEHNRLYWYRQTLGQGPEFLTYFQNEAQLEKSRLLSDRFSAERPKGSFSTLEIQRTEQGDSAMYLCASRPGGEAYNEQFFGPGTRLTVL.

The chain carries TRBV11-2 and TRBJ2-3, with unresolved D. CDR3 size: 12 residues. Trimming took 4 bases from V and 9 from J, leaving 11 bases between them. CDR1 and CDR2 from the germline V gene are SGHAT and FQNNGV. This CDR3 reads CASSSLGWTQYF. As DNA, the CDR3 is TGTGCCAGCAGCTCCCTGGGGTGGACGCAGTATTTT.

The chain has TRBV12-3 or TRBV12-4 and TRBJ2-7, with 8 bases aligning to TRBD2. Trimming took 6 bases from V and 4 from J; bases not matched to a gene: 8. The CDR3 length is 14 residues. The CDR3 reads CASSHGLAGYEQYF. The CDR3 DNA is TGTGCCAGCAGCCACGGACTAGCTGGATACGAGCAGTACTTC.

The rearrangement links TRBV15 to TRBJ2-5, with D unresolved. V lost 3 bases and J lost 1, with 6 bases in between. CDR3 size: 13 residues. Germline V gene lookup returns CDR1 LNHNV and CDR2 YYDKDF (reference sequence). The CDR3 DNA reads TGTGCCACCAGCAGTGGCTTCCAAGAGACCCAGTACTTC. Its translation: CATSSGFQETQYF.

This clonotype has more than one count but fewer than ten. The rearrangement uses TRBV6-2 or TRBV6-3 and TRBJ2-7, with a weak D call TRBD2 (6 bases). The V gene lost 2 bases and the J gene lost 1 base, with 12 bases spanning the gap. The germline V gene has CDR1 MNHEY and CDR2 SVGEGT. The CDR3 totals 15 residues. CDR3 sequence reads: CASSYGGGASYEQYF. The CDR3 coding sequence is TGTGCCAGCAGTTACGGTGGCGGGGCATCCTACGAGCAGTACTTC.

This clonotype occurred a few times. The V call is TRBV12-3 or TRBV12-4, the J call TRBJ2-1, with D unresolved. The CDR3 is 13 residues long. Trimming removed 6 bases from V and 6 bases from J, with 12 bases in between. For the CDR3, the DNA is TGTGCCAGCAGGAGTGGGGAAGGCAATGAGCAGTTCTTC. The encoded protein is CASRSGEGNEQFF.

This clonotype has more than one count but fewer than ten. J is TRBJ2-1 and V is TRBV5-1, with 9 positions matching TRBD2. With V trimmed by 6 bases and J by 0 bases, 1 base remained unmatched. This CDR3 has 14 amino acids. Germline V lookup: CDR1 SGHRS, CDR2 YFSETQ. This CDR3 is CASMTSGSYNEQFF. The CDR3 DNA follows: TGCGCCAGCATGACTAGCGGCTCCTACAATGAGCAGTTCTTC.

This clonotype showed up just a few times. The chain couples TRBV6-1 to TRBJ1-4; TRBD1 aligns across 9 bases. Germline V gene sequence: CDR1 MNHNS, CDR2 SASEGT. Trimming cost V 7 bases and J 8 bases; bases outside gene matches: 8. The CDR3 is 14 amino acids. CDR3 loop: CASTSGTGWEKLFF. DNA for the CDR3: TGTGCCAGCACCTCCGGGACAGGGTGGGAAAAACTGTTTTTT.

The sample holds many counts of this clonotype. This chain links TRBV29-1 with TRBJ2-7; 11 positions match TRBD2. Germline lookup yields CDR1 SQVTM and CDR2 ANQGSEA. This CDR3 is 13 amino acids long. V shed 7 bases and J 6 bases; nucleotides not matched to a gene: 8. CDR3 in amino acids: CSGSLAGEGEQYF. The CDR3 DNA is TGCAGCGGCTCACTAGCGGGAGAGGGCGAGCAGTACTTC.

CDR3: CASSQYAGSSYNEQFF. The CDR3 DNA sequence: TGTGCCAGCAGCCAATACGCGGGGAGCTCCTACAATGAGCAGTTCTTC. The chain employs TRBV3-1 and TRBJ2-1; D is perhaps TRBD2 (6 bases). CDR3 size: 16 residues. V lost 2 bases to trimming and J lost 0 bases, with 11 bases between them. Per the germline V gene, CDR1 is LGHDT and CDR2 is YNNKEL (reference sequence).

The V and J genes are TRBV12-3 or TRBV12-4 and TRBJ1-3; D gene ambiguous. The CDR3 runs 15 residues. V gave up 4 bases and J gave up 0 bases, with 10 bases separating them. The CDR3 is CASSSDGLSGNTIYF. CDR3 nucleotides: TGTGCCAGCAGTTCGGACGGCCTCTCTGGAAACACCATATATTTT.

The chain joins TRBV9 to TRBJ2-5; the D call may be TRBD1 or TRBD2 (5 bases each). From germline, CDR1 is SGDLS and CDR2 YYNGEE. The V and J ends lost 3 bases and 0 bases respectively, with 9 bases between them. The CDR3 consists of 14 residues. The CDR3 nucleotides read TGTGCCAGCAGCGCGGGACCGAACCAAGAGACCCAGTACTTC. It yields the protein CASSAGPNQETQYF.

The V gene is TRBV12-3 or TRBV12-4, the J gene TRBJ2-3; TRBD2 matches 9 bases. With V trimmed by 4 bases and J by 5 bases, 7 bases remained unmatched. This CDR3 region has 15 residues. The DNA of the CDR3 is TGTGCCAGCAGTTACCAAGCGGGGGGAATAGATACGCAGTATTTT. It codes for CASSYQAGGIDTQYF.

This clonotype was counted only a few times. The gene calls are TRBV20-1 and TRBJ2-3; the D is unclear. Germline values: CDR1 DFQATT, CDR2 SNEGSKA (reference sequence). The V end lost 5 bases, the J end lost 0 bases, and 15 bases lay between the germline ends. This CDR3 has 15 residues. The CDR3 DNA follows: TGCAGTGCTGCCGGCGGACCCCATAGCACAGATACGCAGTATTTT. It yields the protein CSAAGGPHSTDTQYF.

Only a few counts were recorded for this clonotype. The chain couples TRBV5-1 to TRBJ1-1; 8 bases are a match to TRBD1. CDR1 SGHRS and CDR2 YFSETQ come from the germline V gene. J was trimmed by 6 bases and V by 1 base; bases with no gene match: 11. The CDR3 covers 16 residues. CDR3 coding DNA: TGCGCCAGCAGCTTGAAGACAGGGGCCGCCCGGGCTGAAGCTTTCTTT. Protein sequence: CASSLKTGAARAEAFF.

This rearrangement joins TRBV7-2 to TRBJ2-3; tentatively, D is TRBD1 or TRBD2 (6 bases each). The V end was cut by 5 bases, the J end by 4 bases, with 19 bases between. The V gene's germline CDR1 is SGHTA and CDR2 FQGNSA. The CDR3 totals 16 residues. The CDR3 DNA is TGTGCCAGCAGCCCCGGGGGCGGGGAAGTGTCAGATACGCAGTATTTT. Amino acids: CASSPGGGEVSDTQYF.